Following are 26 T cell receptor beta chains from one sample sequenced in a study of blood T cell repertoires in COVID-19. The data were produced by immunoSEQ multiplex PCR, yet TCRdb's version contains in-frame clones alone and is incomplete. The data hold 90,000 to 140,000 clones, with approximately 80% observed a single time. Sequencing was carried out using peripheral blood. All receptors derive from a man aged 80 or over with acute or convalescent COVID-19.

Here the CDR3 reads CASSLAASGVSYEQYF. CDR3 DNA: TGTGCCAGCAGCTTAGCGGCTAGCGGGGTCTCCTACGAGCAGTACTTC. This rearrangement joins TRBV11-2 to TRBJ2-7, with TRBD2 matching 9 bases. Trimming at V came to 1 base and at J to 0 bases, leaving 4 bases not matched to a gene. The CDR3 is 16 amino acids. CDR1 and CDR2 (germline): SGHAT, FQNNGV.

The chain couples TRBV14 to TRBJ1-1; D might be TRBD1 (5 bases). This CDR3 is 13 amino acids long. The V gene's germline CDR1 is SGHDN and CDR2 FVKESK. V was cut by 4 bases and J by 5 bases, with 11 bases left in between. CDR3 DNA: TGTGCCAGCAGCCCACAGGTACGGACTGAAGCTTTCTTT. Translation: CASSPQVRTEAFF.

This chain joins TRBV12-5 and TRBJ1-2; 10 bases line up with TRBD1. This CDR3 is built from 15 residues. Germline CDR1 and CDR2: LGHNT and FRNRAP. The V segment lost 5 bases and the J segment 7 bases; nucleotides outside the gene matches: 10. The CDR3 here is CASGLETGGKGGYTF. The CDR3 DNA follows: TGTGCTAGTGGTCTCGAGACAGGGGGCAAGGGTGGCTACACCTTC.

V is TRBV18 and J is TRBJ2-7; the D gene is possibly TRBD1 (6 bases). Trimming pared 2 bases from V and 3 bases from J, leaving 8 bases between. CDR3 length: 13 residues. Germline values: CDR1 KGHSH, CDR2 LQKENI. The CDR3 nucleotides read TGTGCCAGCTCACCAGGGACAAGCTACGAGCAGTACTTC. Amino acid sequence: CASSPGTSYEQYF.

CDR3 residues: CASSVGVQGSSGANVLTF. CDR3 bases: TGTGCCAGCAGCGTAGGAGTCCAGGGGTCGTCTGGGGCCAACGTCCTGACTTTC. The gene calls are TRBV9 and TRBJ2-6; TRBD1 might be the D (6 bases). CDR1 and CDR2 from the germline V gene are SGDLS and YYNGEE. V was cut by 0 bases and J by 1 base, with 14 bases left in between. The CDR3 spans 18 residues.

The rearrangement uses TRBV6-6 and TRBJ2-2; D uncertain. The CDR3 covers 15 residues. CDR1 MNHNY and CDR2 SVGAGI come from the germline V gene (reference sequence). V was pared by 4 bases and J by 5 bases, with 14 bases between. CDR3 sequence: CASSSFTTATGELFF. CDR3 sequence (DNA): TGTGCCAGCAGTTCTTTTACTACGGCGACCGGGGAGCTGTTTTTT.

Turning to this clone: In the same sample, other DNA sequences code for this CDR3. This chain links TRBV7-2 with TRBJ1-5; D gene ambiguous. This CDR3 is built from 13 residues. V was trimmed by 1 base and J by 5 bases, leaving 6 bases between them. Per the germline V gene, CDR1 is SGHTA and CDR2 is FQGNSA. In DNA, the CDR3 is TGTGCCAGCAGCTTAGTTGTAGATCAGCCCCAGCATTTT. Amino acids: CASSLVVDQPQHF.

This chain joins TRBV2 and TRBJ1-6, with D possibly TRBD1 on 5 matching bases. V was clipped by 4 bases and J by 10 bases, with 11 bases between them. This CDR3 is 13 amino acids long. Per germline, CDR1 SNHLY and CDR2 FYNNEI. CDR3 bases: TGTGCCAGCAGTGGACAGTCGGGCTCACCCCTCCACTTT. It yields the protein CASSGQSGSPLHF. Combining the CDR3 with reference TRBV2 and TRBJ1-6 gives the whole variable domain EPEVTQTPSHQVTQMGQEVILRCVPISNHLYFYWYRQILGQKVEFLVSFYNNEISEKSEIFDDQFSVERPDGSNFTLKIRSTKLEDSAMYFCASSGQSGSPLHFGNGTRLTVT.

The V call is TRBV18, the J call TRBJ2-7; 9 nucleotides match TRBD2. CDR1 is KGHSH, CDR2 LQKENI, per germline. The CDR3 consists of 15 residues. V shed 4 bases and J 1 base; nucleotides not matched to a gene: 5. The CDR3 loop is CASSRRTSESYEQYF. CDR3 nucleotide sequence: TGTGCCAGCTCACGTAGGACTAGCGAGTCCTACGAGCAGTACTTC.

This clone was seen a handful of times. The V gene is TRBV19, the J gene TRBJ2-1, with 7 nucleotides matching TRBD2. Trimming at V came to 2 bases and at J to 3 bases, leaving 7 bases not matched to a gene. The CDR3 spans 16 residues. Germline values: CDR1 LNHDA, CDR2 SQIVND (reference sequence). CDR3 residues: CASSILASSGYNEQFF. Written as DNA, the CDR3 is TGTGCCAGTAGTATATTGGCGTCTAGCGGCTACAATGAGCAGTTCTTC. Supplemented by reference TRBV19 and TRBJ2-1, the full variable domain reads DGGITQSPKYLFRKEGQNVTLSCEQNLNHDAMYWYRQDPGQGLRLIYYSQIVNDFQKGDIAEGYSVSREKKESFPLTVTSAQKNPTAFYLCASSILASSGYNEQFFGPGTRLTVL.

A single count supports this clone. The chain carries TRBV7-9 and TRBJ2-7; 10 nucleotides align to TRBD1. Germline V gene data show CDR1 as SEHNR and CDR2 as FQNEAQ (reference sequence). The CDR3 consists of 14 residues. With 6 bases clipped from V and 4 bases from J, the junction kept 6 bases outside the gene matches. The CDR3 bases are TGTGCCAGCAGGGATATGGGACAGGGGTACGAGCAGTACTTC. Its protein is CASRDMGQGYEQYF.

The chain has TRBV10-3 and TRBJ2-2; 12 bases are a match to TRBD2. Germline V gene data show CDR1 as ENHRY and CDR2 as SYGVKD. Trimming at V came to 4 bases and at J to 4 bases, leaving 7 bases not matched to a gene. This CDR3 region has 17 residues. The CDR3 DNA is TGTGCCATCAGTGGACTAGCGGGAGAATCGGCCACCGGGGAGCTGTTTTTT. Protein sequence: CAISGLAGESATGELFF.

This clone turned up a few times. CDR3 nucleotides: TGTGCCAGCTCACCACCAGGGGTGCCCTACGAGCAGTACTTC. It yields the protein CASSPPGVPYEQYF. V and J are TRBV18 and TRBJ2-7; a weak D match, TRBD1 (5 bases). The CDR3 contains 14 residues. The germline V gene encodes CDR1 KGHSH and CDR2 LQKENI. The V end was cut by 0 bases, the J end by 2 bases, with 8 bases between.

The chain uses TRBV7-9 and TRBJ1-3; TRBD1 is a possible D gene (6 bases). CDR3 length equals 16 residues. CDR1 and CDR2 from the germline V gene are SEHNR and FQNEAQ (reference sequence). With 5 bases removed from V and 0 bases from J, the gap between germline ends came to 14 bases. The CDR3 coding sequence is TGTGCCAGCAGCCCGCGGACAGTCAGCTCTGGAAACACCATATATTTT. Translation gives CASSPRTVSSGNTIYF.

The CDR3 region has the DNA TGTGCCAGCTCACCTCGAGAGGGGGTGAACACTGAAGCTTTCTTT. It translates to CASSPREGVNTEAFF. The chain is built from TRBV18 and TRBJ1-1, with a weak D call TRBD1 (6 bases). CDR1 KGHSH and CDR2 LQKENI come from the germline V gene. V was shortened by 3 bases and J by 0 bases, with 11 bases between the two germline ends. This CDR3 is 15 amino acids long. Complete variable domain (other parts from reference TRBV18 and TRBJ1-1): NAGVMQNPRHLVRRRGQEARLRCSPMKGHSHVYWYRQLPEEGLKFMVYLQKENIIDESGMPKERFSAEFPKEGPSILRIQQVVRGDSAAYFCASSPREGVNTEAFFGQGTRLTVV.

The chain has TRBV6-5 and TRBJ2-7; possibly TRBD1 for D (5 bases). Germline V gene lookup returns CDR1 MNHEY and CDR2 SVGAGI. V was pared by 3 bases and J by 2 bases, with 14 bases between. This CDR3 is built from 15 residues. DNA of the CDR3: TGTGCCAGCAGTTATGGGCAGGGAAAAACCTACGAGCAGTACTTC. It codes for CASSYGQGKTYEQYF.

The gene calls are TRBV29-1 and TRBJ2-5, with TRBD1 matching 8 bases. CDR1 and CDR2 from the germline V gene are SQVTM and ANQGSEA. After removal of 6 bases from V and 5 bases from J, the junction contained 5 bases not matched to a gene. The length of the CDR3 is 12 residues. The CDR3 nucleotides are TGCAGCGTCAGGACAGGGTCGGAGACCCAGTACTTC. It codes for CSVRTGSETQYF.

J is TRBJ1-1 and V is TRBV5-1; 8 bases line up with TRBD1. J lost 0 bases, V lost 2 bases, and 12 bases had no gene match. Looked up from germline, CDR1 is SGHRS and CDR2 is YFSETQ. The CDR3 has 18 residues. The CDR3 DNA is TGCGCCAGCAGCTTAGGCCAGGACAGGGTAGGAATGAACACTGAAGCTTTCTTT. Protein: CASSLGQDRVGMNTEAFF.

This clone has only one observation. V is TRBV14 and J is TRBJ2-6; D possibly corresponds to TRBD1 (6 bases). This CDR3 spans 16 amino acids. Germline lookup yields CDR1 SGHDN and CDR2 FVKESK. The ends were cut back, 3 bases at V and 1 base at J, with 10 bases in the middle. The CDR3, as DNA: TGTGCCAGCAGCCATTTACAGGGATCTGGGGCCAACGTCCTGACTTTC. This codes for CASSHLQGSGANVLTF.

V usage is TRBV6-2 or TRBV6-3 and J usage is TRBJ1-1; D is perhaps TRBD1 (5 bases). Germline CDR1 reads MNHEY; CDR2 reads SVGEGT. This CDR3 region has 13 residues. Trimming shortened V by 2 bases and J by 5 bases, and 9 bases separated the two germline ends. The CDR3 loop is CASSYSGGTEAFF. CDR3 nucleotide sequence: TGTGCCAGCAGTTACAGCGGGGGGACTGAAGCTTTCTTT.

This chain joins TRBV6-5 and TRBJ2-7; 9 bases are a match to TRBD1. The CDR3 runs to 13 residues. The J segment lost 4 bases and the V segment lost 7 bases, leaving 5 bases of the junction unmatched. CDR1 is MNHEY and CDR2 is SVGAGI in the germline V gene. The CDR3 coding sequence is TGTGCCAGCACTTCCGGGACAGGGTACGAGCAGTACTTC. It is translated as CASTSGTGYEQYF.

This chain's CDR3 is CASSLPDNPSYNEQFF. As DNA, the CDR3 is TGTGCCAGCAGTTTACCGGACAACCCTTCCTACAATGAGCAGTTCTTC. The J gene is TRBJ2-1, the V gene TRBV28; D is possibly TRBD1 (5 bases). From germline, CDR1 is MDHEN and CDR2 SYDVKM. CDR3 size: 16 residues. V shed 2 bases and J shed 1 base, with 12 bases lying between them. The full variable domain, rest sourced from reference TRBV28 and TRBJ2-1, is DVKVTQSSRYLVKRTGEKVFLECVQDMDHENMFWYRQDPGLGLRLIYFSYDVKMKEKGDIPEGYSVSREKKERFSLILESASTNQTSMYLCASSLPDNPSYNEQFFGPGTRLTVL.

In its sample, this clone was seen once. The chain carries TRBV28 and TRBJ2-3; D is possibly TRBD2 (7 bases). The CDR3 contains 15 residues. Germline values: CDR1 MDHEN, CDR2 SYDVKM. The V and J ends lost 11 bases and 3 bases respectively, with 21 bases between them. Written as DNA, the CDR3 is TGTGCCGGGTCTTTCAGGCGGGGGACAACAGATACGCAGTATTTT. The encoded protein is CAGSFRRGTTDTQYF.

The genes are TRBV2 and TRBJ1-6; 9 bases are a match to TRBD1. Germline CDR1 is SNHLY and CDR2 is FYNNEI. The CDR3 loop spans 13 amino acids. Trimming removed 6 bases from V and 8 bases from J; junction bases left unmatched: 2. The CDR3 region is CASRWTGDSPLHF. Written as DNA, the CDR3 is TGTGCCAGCAGATGGACAGGGGATTCACCCCTCCACTTT.

The chain combines TRBV30 with TRBJ2-3; TRBD2 aligns across 8 bases. V trimming: 1 base; J trimming: 5 bases; junction bases outside the gene matches: 8. The CDR3 extends over 15 amino acids. The V gene's germline CDR1 is GTSNPN and CDR2 SVGIG (reference sequence). The CDR3 sequence is CAWSDGLAAQDTQYF. The CDR3 coding sequence is TGTGCCTGGAGTGACGGACTAGCTGCCCAAGATACGCAGTATTTT.

The chain links TRBV7-2 to TRBJ1-1, with 8 bases matching TRBD1. CDR1 and CDR2 (germline): SGHTA, FQGNSA. The CDR3 sequence is 15 residues long. V shed 4 bases and J 3 bases; nucleotides not matched to a gene: 7. The CDR3 region has the DNA TGTGCCAGCAGCTCCCAGGGACAGGCGTACACTGAAGCTTTCTTT. It encodes CASSSQGQAYTEAFF.